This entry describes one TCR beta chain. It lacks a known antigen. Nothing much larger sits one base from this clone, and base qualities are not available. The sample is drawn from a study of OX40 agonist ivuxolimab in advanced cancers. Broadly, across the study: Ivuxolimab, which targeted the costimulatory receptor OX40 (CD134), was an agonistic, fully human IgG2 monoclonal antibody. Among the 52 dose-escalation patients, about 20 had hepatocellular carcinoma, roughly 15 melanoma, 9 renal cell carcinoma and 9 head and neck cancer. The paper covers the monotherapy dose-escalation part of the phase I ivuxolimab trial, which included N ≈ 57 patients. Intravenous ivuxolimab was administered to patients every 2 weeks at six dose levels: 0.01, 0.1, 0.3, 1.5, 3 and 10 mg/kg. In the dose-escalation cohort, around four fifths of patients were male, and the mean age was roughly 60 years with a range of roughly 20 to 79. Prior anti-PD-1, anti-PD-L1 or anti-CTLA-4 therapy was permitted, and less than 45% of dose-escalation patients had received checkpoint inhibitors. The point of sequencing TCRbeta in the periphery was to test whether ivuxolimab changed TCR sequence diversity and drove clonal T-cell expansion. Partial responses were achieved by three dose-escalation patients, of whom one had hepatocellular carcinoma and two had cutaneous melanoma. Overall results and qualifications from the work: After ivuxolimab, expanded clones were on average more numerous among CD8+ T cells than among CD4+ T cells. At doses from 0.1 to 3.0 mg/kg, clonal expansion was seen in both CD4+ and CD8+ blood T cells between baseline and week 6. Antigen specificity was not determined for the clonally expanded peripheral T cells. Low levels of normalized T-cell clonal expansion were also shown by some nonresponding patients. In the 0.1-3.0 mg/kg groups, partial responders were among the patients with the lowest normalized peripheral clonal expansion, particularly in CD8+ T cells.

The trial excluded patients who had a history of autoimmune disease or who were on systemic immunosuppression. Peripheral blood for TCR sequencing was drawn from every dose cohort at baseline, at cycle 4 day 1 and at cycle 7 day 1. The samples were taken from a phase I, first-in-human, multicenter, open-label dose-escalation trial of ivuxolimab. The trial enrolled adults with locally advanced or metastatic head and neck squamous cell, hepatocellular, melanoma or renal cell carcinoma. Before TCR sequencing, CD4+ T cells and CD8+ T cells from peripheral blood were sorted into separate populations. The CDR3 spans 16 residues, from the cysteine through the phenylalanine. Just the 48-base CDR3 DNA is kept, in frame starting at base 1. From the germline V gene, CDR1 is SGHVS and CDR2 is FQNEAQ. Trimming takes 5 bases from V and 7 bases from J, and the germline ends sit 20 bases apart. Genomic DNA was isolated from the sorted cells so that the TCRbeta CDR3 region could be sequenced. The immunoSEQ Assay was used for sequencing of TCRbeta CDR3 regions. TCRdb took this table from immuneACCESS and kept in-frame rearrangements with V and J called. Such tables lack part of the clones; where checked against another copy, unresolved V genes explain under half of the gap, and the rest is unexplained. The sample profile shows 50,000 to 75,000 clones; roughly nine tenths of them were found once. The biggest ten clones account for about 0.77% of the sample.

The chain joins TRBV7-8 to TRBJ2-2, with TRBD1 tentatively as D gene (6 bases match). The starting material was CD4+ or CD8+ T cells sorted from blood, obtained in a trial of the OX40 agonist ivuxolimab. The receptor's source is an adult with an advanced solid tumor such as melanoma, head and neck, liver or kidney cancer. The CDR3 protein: CASSQTGSRLRGELFF. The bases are TGTGCCAGCAGCCAAACAGGGAGCCGGTTGCGCGGGGAGCTGTTTTTT.